A selection of T cell receptor beta chains follows, all from one sample in a study of cytomegalovirus exposure and HLA in healthy donors. The protocol was immunoSEQ multiplex PCR, while the TCRdb copy is restricted to in-frame clones and leaves out a portion. The sample records under 85,000 clones, 85% to 95% being singletons. Material: PBMCs. These receptors originate from a woman between 18 and 30 years old in good health and CMV-seronegative. Both conserved end residues are trimmed from each CDR3. A clone size is listed for some rows: how often the clone was seen (once, few, many), or a class if it is expanded.

cdr3_aa clone_size j_call v_call
ASSSSGGGGEQF . TRBJ2-1 TRBV4-1
ASSLRGGSSNQPQH . TRBJ1-5 TRBV6-6
ASSLHQGASEQF few TRBJ2-1 TRBV7-3
ASSQAGATYNEQF . TRBJ2-1 TRBV9
ASRHDPRASNYGYT . TRBJ1-2 TRBV2
ASSPPAGFGAETQY . TRBJ2-5 TRBV19
ASSVEPAGGPYSEQF . TRBJ2-1 TRBV9
ASMRLASSSGANVLT . TRBJ2-6 TRBV2
ASTLTGGGTVEQF . TRBJ2-1 TRBV19
AWGQGLMNTEAF . TRBJ1-1 TRBV30
AISVTGGIDTGELF . TRBJ2-2 TRBV10-3
SVVGGEVSYEQY . TRBJ2-7 TRBV29-1
ASSFNRLEETQY once TRBJ2-5 TRBV7-9
ASSSPTGSNTGELF . TRBJ2-2 TRBV19
ASSSFPAGPGNTIY . TRBJ1-3 TRBV7-9
ASSPGQGGSYEQY few TRBJ2-7 TRBV5-1
ASSGAGRTSGANVLT . TRBJ2-6 TRBV25-1
ASSLNFGGGETQY . TRBJ2-5 TRBV7-2
ASTGRVYEQF . TRBJ2-1 TRBV5-1
ATSRTGEAEETQY . TRBJ2-5 TRBV10-3
ASSPTGTYEQY . TRBJ2-7 TRBV7-9
SVQGADTEAF medium-sized TRBJ1-1 TRBV29-1
ASSKRTAQGTDTEAF . TRBJ1-1 TRBV11-2
ASSTRTSSYNEQF . TRBJ2-1 TRBV19
AWSRAGKSYGYT . TRBJ1-2 TRBV30
ASSLRDRVAVYGYT . TRBJ1-2 TRBV5-6
ASSPLAGASYEQY once TRBJ2-7 TRBV6-5
ASSSTSGDYNEQF few TRBJ2-1 TRBV6-1
ASLPGQVPTGELF . TRBJ2-2 TRBV2
SVTGARGEAF . TRBJ1-1 TRBV29-1
ASSYDRTLQETQY . TRBJ2-5 TRBV5-8
ASSFDLGSNEQF . TRBJ2-1 TRBV11-2
ASISGTSWDTEAF . TRBJ1-1 TRBV2
ASSLAGGRDTQY . TRBJ2-3 TRBV19
ASSLTGYGYT many TRBJ1-2 TRBV5-1
ASSVLGAGGPDTQY . TRBJ2-3 TRBV6-1
ASRDRGPTNEKLF . TRBJ1-4 TRBV6-1
ASSYGTSGGHEQF . TRBJ2-1 TRBV11-2
ASSGKTGSNEQY . TRBJ2-7 TRBV6-1
ASSELAGGQDEQY . TRBJ2-7 TRBV6-1
ASSKREGSYNEQF . TRBJ2-1 TRBV19
ASSWPGQGARDTGELF . TRBJ2-2 TRBV7-6
ASRNLNTIY . TRBJ1-3 TRBV19
ASSLPSGNYNEQF . TRBJ2-1 TRBV5-1
ASSLGRGSGMGAYEQY . TRBJ2-7 TRBV5-1
ASSAPWTGGTEAF . TRBJ1-1 TRBV19
ASSSPTSTDTQY . TRBJ2-3 TRBV7-8
ASSELGLYYEQY . TRBJ2-7 TRBV6-1